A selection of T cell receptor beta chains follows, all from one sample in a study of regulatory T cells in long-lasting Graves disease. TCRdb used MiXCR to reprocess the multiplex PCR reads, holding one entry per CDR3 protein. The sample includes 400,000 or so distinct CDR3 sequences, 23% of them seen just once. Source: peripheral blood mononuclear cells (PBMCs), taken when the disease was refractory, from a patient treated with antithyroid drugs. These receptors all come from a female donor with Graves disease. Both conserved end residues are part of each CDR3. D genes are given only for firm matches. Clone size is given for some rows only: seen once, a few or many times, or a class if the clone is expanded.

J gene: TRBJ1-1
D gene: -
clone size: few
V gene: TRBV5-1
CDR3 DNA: TGCGCCAGCAGGTTGGGGACCAGGGAGTCGGCTTTCTTT
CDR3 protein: CASRLGTRESAFF

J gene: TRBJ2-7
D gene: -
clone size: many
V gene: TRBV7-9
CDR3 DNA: TGTGCCAGCAGCCCTTACCAGCCGAACGAGCAGTACTTC
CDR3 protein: CASSPYQPNEQYF

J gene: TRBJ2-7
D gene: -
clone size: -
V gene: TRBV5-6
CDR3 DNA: TGTGCCAGCAGCTTAAACGGGTTGAGCTCCTACGAGCAGTACTTC
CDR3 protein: CASSLNGLSSYEQYF

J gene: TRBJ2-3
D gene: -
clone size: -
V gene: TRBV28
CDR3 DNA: TGTGCCAGCAGCCAGGGGTCCACAGATACGCAGTATTTT
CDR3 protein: CASSQGSTDTQYF

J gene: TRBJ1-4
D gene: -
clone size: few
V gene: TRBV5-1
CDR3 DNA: TGCGCCAGCAAGGTCGACATCGCAACTAATGAAAAACTGTTTTTT
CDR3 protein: CASKVDIATNEKLFF

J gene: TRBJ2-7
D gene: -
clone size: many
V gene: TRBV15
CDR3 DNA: TGTGCCACCAGCAAGGTCTCGCCGTCCGACTACGAGCAGTACTTC
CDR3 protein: CATSKVSPSDYEQYF

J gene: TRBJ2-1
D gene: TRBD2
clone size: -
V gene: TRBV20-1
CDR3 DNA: TGCAGTGCTATCGCCGGGACTAGCACATACAATGAGCAGTTCTTC
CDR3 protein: CSAIAGTSTYNEQFF

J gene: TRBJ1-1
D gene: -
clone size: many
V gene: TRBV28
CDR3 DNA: TGTGCCAGCAGTTTAAATAAGTTTGGCAGGGAGAACACTGAAGCTTTCTTT
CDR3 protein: CASSLNKFGRENTEAFF

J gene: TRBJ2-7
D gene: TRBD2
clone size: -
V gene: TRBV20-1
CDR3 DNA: TGCAGTGCTAGGAGTGGACGGGAGGACTCGGAAGAGCAGTACTTC
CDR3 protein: CSARSGREDSEEQYF

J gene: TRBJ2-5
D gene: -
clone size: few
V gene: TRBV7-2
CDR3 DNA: TGTGCCAGCAGCTTAGTTCGTTTACTAGGCCAAGAGACCCAGTACTTC
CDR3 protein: CASSLVRLLGQETQYF

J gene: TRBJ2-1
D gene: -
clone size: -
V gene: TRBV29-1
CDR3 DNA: TGCAGCGTGGCGGGACTCCTAGGGGATGAGCAGTTCTTC
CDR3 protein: CSVAGLLGDEQFF

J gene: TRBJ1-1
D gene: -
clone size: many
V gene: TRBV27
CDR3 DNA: TGTGCCAGCAGTGTGTTGCTGAACACTGAAGCTTTCTTT
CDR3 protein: CASSVLLNTEAFF

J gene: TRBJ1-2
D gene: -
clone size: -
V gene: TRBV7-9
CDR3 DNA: TGTGCCAGCAGCTTTTTAAGTTTCGGGGGCGGTAGCTATGGCTACACCTTC
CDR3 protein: CASSFLSFGGGSYGYTF

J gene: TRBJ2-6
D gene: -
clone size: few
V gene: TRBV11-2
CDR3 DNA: TGTGCCAGCAGCAATGTCGGGAAAACTGGGGCCAACGTCCTGACTTTC
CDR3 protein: CASSNVGKTGANVLTF

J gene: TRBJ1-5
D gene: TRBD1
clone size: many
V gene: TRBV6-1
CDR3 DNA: TGTGCCAGCAGCTCCGGGACAGTTTCCAATCAGCCCCAGCATTTT
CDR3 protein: CASSSGTVSNQPQHF

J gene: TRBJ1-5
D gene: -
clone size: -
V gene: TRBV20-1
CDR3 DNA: TGCAGTGCTAGAGGTGGGACCGCCGTCTCTGGTCAGCCCCAGCATTTT
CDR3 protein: CSARGGTAVSGQPQHF

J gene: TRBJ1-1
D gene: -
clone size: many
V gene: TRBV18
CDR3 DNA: TGTGCCAGCTCACCCAATCCGGGGAACACTGAAGCTTTCTTT
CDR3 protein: CASSPNPGNTEAFF

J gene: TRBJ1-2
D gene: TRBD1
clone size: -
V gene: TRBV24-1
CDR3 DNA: TGTGCCACCAGTGAGACCGGGACAGGGTATTTTGGCTACACCTTC
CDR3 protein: CATSETGTGYFGYTF

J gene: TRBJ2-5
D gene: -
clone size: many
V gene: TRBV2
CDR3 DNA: TGTGCCAGCAGTGAAGTCAGATCACCGGGGGCCCAGTACTTC
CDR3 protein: CASSEVRSPGAQYF

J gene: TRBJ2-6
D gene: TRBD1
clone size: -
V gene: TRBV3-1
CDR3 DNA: TGTGCCAGCAGCCAAGATACGGGGACAGCCGACTCTGGGGCCAACGTCCTGACTTTC
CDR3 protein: CASSQDTGTADSGANVLTF

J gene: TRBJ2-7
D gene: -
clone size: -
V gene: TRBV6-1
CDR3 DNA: TGTGCCAGTACAAAAGGACAGCTCTACGAGCAGTACTTC
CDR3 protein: CASTKGQLYEQYF

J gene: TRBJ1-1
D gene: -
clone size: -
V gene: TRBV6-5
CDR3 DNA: TGTGCCAGCAGTTCCCGGGGCAGGGGCTCTACTGAAGCTTTCTTT
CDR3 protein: CASSSRGRGSTEAFF

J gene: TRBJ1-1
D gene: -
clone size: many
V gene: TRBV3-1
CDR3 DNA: TGTGCCAGCAGCCAAGCGAGGGGTGAAGCTTTCTTT
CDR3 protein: CASSQARGEAFF

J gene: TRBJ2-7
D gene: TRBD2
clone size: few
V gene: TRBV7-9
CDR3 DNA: TGTGCCAGCAGCTGGTGGACTAGCGGGAGCTCCTACGAGCAGTACTTC
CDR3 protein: CASSWWTSGSSYEQYF

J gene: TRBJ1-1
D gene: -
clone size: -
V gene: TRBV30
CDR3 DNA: TGTGCCTGGGACAGGCCCACCACTGAAGCTTTCTTT
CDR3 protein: CAWDRPTTEAFF

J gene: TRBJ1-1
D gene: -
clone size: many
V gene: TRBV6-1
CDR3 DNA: TGTGCCAGCAGATGGGGGACGGGCTCGGCTGAAGCTTTCTTT
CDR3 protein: CASRWGTGSAEAFF

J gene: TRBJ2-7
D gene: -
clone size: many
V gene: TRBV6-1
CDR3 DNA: TGTGCCAGCAGTGGGCAGGGTCGGCGGTATGGGTACGAGCAGTACTTC
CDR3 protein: CASSGQGRRYGYEQYF

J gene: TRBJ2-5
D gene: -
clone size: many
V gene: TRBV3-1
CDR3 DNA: TGTGCCAGCACCAAAAGGGGGAGGGATGGCGAGACCCAGTACTTC
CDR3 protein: CASTKRGRDGETQYF

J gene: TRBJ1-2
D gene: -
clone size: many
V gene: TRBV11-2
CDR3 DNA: TGTGCCAGCAGCTCTTACCAGGGGCGCTTTGATGGCTACACCTTC
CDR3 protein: CASSSYQGRFDGYTF

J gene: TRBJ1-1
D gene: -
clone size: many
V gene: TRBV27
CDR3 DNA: TGTGCCAGCAGTTTGAATTTTCGCGGCACTGAAGCTTTCTTT
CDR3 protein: CASSLNFRGTEAFF

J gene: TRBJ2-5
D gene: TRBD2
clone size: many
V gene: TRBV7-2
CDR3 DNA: TGTGCCAGCAGCTTAGCGTTAGCGGGAGTATTCGGGACCCAGTACTTC
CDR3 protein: CASSLALAGVFGTQYF

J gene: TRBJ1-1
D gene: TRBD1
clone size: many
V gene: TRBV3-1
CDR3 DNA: TGTGCCAGCAGCCGACAGGGGGGAACTGAAGCTTTCTTT
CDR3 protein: CASSRQGGTEAFF

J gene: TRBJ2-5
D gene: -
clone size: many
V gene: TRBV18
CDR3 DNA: TGTGCCAGCTCAACCGGGACCCTCCAAGAGACCCAGTACTTC
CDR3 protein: CASSTGTLQETQYF

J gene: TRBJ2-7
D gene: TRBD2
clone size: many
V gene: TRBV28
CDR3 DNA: TGTGCCAGCAGTTTTGGACTAGCGGGAGGCTACAGCTCCTACGAGCAGTACTTC
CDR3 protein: CASSFGLAGGYSSYEQYF

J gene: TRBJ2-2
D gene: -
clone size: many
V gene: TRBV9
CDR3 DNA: TGTGCCAGCAGTGTTGAGGGAACCGGGGAGCTGTTTTTT
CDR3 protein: CASSVEGTGELFF

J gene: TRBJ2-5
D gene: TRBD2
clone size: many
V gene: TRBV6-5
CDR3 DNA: TGTGCCAGCAGTTACCCGAGCGGGGGGACCCAGTACTTC
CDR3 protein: CASSYPSGGTQYF

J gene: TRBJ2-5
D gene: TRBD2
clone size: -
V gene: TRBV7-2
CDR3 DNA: TGTGCCAGCAGATTAGCGGGAGTGGGGACCCAGTACTTC
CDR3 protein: CASRLAGVGTQYF

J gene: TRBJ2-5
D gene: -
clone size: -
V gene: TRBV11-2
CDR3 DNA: TGTGCCAGCAGCCCTGAGCGGGCACAAGAGACCCAGTACTTC
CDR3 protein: CASSPERAQETQYF

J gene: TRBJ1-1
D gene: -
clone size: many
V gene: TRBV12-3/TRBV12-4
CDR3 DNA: TGTGCAAGCAGTCAGATATCGAACACTGAAGCTTTCTTT
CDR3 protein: CASSQISNTEAFF

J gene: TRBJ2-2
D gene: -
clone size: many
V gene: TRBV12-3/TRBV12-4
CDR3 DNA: TGTGCCAGCAGTCCAGGGGTCGCCGCGAACACCGGGGAGCTGTTTTTT
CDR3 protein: CASSPGVAANTGELFF

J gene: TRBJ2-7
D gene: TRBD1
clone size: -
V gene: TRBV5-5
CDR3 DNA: TGTGCCAGCAGCCCCGGCAGCGCAGGGGGCGTTTACGAGCAGTACTTC
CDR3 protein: CASSPGSAGGVYEQYF